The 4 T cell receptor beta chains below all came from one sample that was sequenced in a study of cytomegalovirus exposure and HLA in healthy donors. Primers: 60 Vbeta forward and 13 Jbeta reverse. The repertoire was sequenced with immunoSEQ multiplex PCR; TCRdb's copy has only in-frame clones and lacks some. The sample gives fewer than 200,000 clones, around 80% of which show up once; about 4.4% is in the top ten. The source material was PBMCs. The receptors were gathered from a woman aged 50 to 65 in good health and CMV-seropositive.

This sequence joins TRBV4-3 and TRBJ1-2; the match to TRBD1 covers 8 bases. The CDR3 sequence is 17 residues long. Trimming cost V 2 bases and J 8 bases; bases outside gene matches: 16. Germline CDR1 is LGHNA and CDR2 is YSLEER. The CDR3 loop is CASSQRYSGTGSWGYTF. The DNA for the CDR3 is TGCGCCAGCAGCCAACGTTACTCCGGGACAGGATCTTGGGGCTACACCTTC.

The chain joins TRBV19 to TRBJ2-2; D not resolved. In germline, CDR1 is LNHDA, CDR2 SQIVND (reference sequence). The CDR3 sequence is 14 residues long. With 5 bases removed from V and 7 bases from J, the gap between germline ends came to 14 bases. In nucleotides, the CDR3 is TGTGCCAGTAGTCGTACAGCTCTTAACGGGGAGCTGTTTTTT. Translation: CASSRTALNGELFF.

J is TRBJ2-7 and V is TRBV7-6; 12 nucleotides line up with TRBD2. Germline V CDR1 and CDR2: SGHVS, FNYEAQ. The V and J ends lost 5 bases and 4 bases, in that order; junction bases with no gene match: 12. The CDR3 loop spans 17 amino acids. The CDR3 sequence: CASSPLAGGPGAYEQYF. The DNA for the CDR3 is TGTGCCAGCAGCCCGCTAGCGGGAGGGCCGGGGGCGTACGAGCAGTACTTC.

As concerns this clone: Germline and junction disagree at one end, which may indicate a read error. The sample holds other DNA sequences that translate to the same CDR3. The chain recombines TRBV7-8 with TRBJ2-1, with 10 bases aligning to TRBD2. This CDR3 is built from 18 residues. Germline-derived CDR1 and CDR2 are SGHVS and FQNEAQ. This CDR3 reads CASSLSLAGVPNYNEQFF. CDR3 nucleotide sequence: TGCGCCAGCAGCTTATCCCTAGCGGGGGTACCCAATTACAATGAGCAGTTCTTC.